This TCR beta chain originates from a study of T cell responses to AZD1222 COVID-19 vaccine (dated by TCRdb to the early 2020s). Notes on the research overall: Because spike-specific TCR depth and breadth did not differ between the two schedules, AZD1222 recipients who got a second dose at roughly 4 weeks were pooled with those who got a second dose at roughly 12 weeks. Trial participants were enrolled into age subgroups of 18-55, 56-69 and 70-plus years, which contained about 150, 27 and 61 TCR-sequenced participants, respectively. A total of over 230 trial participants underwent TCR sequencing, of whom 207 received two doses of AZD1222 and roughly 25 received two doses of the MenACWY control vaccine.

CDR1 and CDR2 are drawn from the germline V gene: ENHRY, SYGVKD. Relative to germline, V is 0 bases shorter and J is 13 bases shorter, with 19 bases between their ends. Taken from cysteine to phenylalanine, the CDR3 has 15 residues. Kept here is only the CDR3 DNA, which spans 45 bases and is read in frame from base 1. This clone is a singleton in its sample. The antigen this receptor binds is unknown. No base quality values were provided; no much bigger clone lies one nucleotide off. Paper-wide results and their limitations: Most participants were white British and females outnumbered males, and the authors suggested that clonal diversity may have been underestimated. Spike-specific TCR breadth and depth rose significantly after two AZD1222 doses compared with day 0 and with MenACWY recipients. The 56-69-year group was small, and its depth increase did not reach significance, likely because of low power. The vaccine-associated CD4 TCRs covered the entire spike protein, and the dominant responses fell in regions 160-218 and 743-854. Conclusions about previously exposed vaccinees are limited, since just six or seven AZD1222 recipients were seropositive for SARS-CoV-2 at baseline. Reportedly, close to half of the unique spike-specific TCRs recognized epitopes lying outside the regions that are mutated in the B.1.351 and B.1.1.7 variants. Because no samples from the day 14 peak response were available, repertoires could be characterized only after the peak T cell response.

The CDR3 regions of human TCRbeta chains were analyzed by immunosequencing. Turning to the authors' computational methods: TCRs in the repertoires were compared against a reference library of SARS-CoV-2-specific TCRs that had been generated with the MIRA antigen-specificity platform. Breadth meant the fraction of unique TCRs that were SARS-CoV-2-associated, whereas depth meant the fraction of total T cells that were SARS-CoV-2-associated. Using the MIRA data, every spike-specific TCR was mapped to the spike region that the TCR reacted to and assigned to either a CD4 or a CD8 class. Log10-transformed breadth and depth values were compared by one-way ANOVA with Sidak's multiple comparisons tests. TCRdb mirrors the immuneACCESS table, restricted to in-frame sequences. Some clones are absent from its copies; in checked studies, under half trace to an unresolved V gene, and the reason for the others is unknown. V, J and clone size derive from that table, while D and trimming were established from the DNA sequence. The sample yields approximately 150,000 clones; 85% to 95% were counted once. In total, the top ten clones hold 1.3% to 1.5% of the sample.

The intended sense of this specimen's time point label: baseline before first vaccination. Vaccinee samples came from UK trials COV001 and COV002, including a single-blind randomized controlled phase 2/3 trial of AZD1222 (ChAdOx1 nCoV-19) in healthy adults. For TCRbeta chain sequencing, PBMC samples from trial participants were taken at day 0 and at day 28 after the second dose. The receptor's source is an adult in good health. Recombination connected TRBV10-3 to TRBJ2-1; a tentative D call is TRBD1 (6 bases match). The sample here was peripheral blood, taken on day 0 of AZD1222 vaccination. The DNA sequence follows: TGTGCCATCAGTGAGTCGGGGGCAGCCGGGGTGATACAGTTCTTC. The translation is CAISESGAAGVIQFF.